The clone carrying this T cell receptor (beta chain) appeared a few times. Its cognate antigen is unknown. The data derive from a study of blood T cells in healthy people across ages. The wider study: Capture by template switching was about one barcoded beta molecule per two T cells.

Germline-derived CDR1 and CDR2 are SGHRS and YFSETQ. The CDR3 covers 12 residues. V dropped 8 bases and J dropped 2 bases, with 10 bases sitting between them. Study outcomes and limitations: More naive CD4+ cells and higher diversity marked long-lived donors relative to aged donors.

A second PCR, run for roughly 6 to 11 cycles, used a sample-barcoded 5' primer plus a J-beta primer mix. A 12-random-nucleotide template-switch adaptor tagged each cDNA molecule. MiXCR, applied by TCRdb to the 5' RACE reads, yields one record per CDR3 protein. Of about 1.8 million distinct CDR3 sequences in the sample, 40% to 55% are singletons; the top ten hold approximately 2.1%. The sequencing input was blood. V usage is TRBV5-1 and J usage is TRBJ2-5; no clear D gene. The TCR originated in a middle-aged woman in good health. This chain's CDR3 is CASRQEQETQYF. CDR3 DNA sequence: TGCGCCAGTCGGCAGGAACAAGAGACCCAGTACTTC.